The entry below gives a single T cell receptor (beta chain) sequence along with its context. Its antigen is unknown. The data stem from a study of cytomegalovirus exposure and HLA in healthy donors. Study-wide results and limits: CMV antigen specificity of a few CMV-associated chains was confirmed in vitro. A missense variant in DCLRE1C was later tied to TCR beta V- and J-gene trimming.

Germline values: CDR1 SGHRS, CDR2 YFSETQ. After removal of 3 bases from V and 7 bases from J, the junction contained 10 bases not matched to a gene. The CDR3 totals 15 residues. The PCR was carried out with 60 Vbeta primers and 13 Jbeta primers. Data came from immunoSEQ multiplex PCR; TCRdb stores just in-frame clones and leaves some out. The repertoire holds 50,000 to 60,000 clones, with about three quarters as singletons. The chain recombines TRBV5-1 with TRBJ2-1; 7 bases line up with TRBD1. Sequenced input: PBMCs. This sequence was found in a man younger than 30 in good health and CMV-seronegative. The CDR3 region is CASSSPTGVGNEQFF. Here the CDR3 DNA reads TGCGCCAGCAGCTCCCCAACAGGGGTCGGAAATGAGCAGTTCTTC.